This T cell receptor (beta chain) was retrieved from a study of cytomegalovirus exposure and HLA in healthy donors. Vbeta (60) and Jbeta (13) primers were used in the PCR. Profiling relied on immunoSEQ multiplex PCR, and the TCRdb table lists in-frame clones only, not all of them. Here the sample spans about 190,000 clones, over 60% being singletons. The specimen was PBMCs. The sequence was obtained from a young man in good health and CMV-seropositive.

DNA of the CDR3: TGTGCCAGCACCCGACAGGGAGACTCACCCCTCCACTTT. It encodes CASTRQGDSPLHF. The chain joins TRBV6-5 to TRBJ1-6; 7 positions match TRBD1. Germline CDR1 MNHEY, CDR2 SVGAGI. The CDR3 totals 13 residues. Trimming at V came to 7 bases and at J to 10 bases, leaving 7 bases not matched to a gene.